Sequencing of this T cell receptor beta chain was carried out in a study of shared clonotypes between healthy human individuals. The naive CD8 fraction comprised CD45RO-negative cells positively selected for CCR7 and excluded terminally differentiated effector memory CD45RA+ cells. CDR3 length: 17 residues. Trimming took 5 bases from V and 0 from J; bases not matched to a gene: 10. Germline CDR1 is SEHNR and CDR2 is FQNEAQ (reference sequence). The test was conducted at deep level. Libraries were prepared by immunoSEQ multiplex PCR; TCRdb keeps only in-frame clonotypes and omits some of them. The sample shows almost 700,000 clones, around 90% of them seen only once.

This chain uses TRBV7-9 with TRBJ2-3, with 8 bases identical to TRBD1. The sequence came from a man between 25 and 39 years old in good health. The sample was naive CD8+ T cells sorted from blood. The CDR3 is CASSPKTGTGSTDTQYF. CDR3 bases: TGTGCCAGCAGCCCGAAGACCGGGACAGGTAGCACAGATACGCAGTATTTT.